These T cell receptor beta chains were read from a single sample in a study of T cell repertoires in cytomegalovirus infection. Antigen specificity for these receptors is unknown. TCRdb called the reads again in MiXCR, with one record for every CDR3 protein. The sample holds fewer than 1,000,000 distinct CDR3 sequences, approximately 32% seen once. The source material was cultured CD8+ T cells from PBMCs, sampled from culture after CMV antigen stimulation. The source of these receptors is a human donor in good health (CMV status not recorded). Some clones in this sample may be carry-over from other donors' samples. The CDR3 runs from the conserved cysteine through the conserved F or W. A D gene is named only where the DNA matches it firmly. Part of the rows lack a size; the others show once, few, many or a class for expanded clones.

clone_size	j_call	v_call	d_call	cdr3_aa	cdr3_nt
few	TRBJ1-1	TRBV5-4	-	CASSPETANTEAFF	TGTGCCAGCAGCCCCGAGACAGCGAACACTGAAGCTTTCTTT
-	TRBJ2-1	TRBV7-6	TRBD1	CASSPRTGEQSF	TGTGCCAGCAGCCCGCGGACAGGGGAGCAGTCCTTC
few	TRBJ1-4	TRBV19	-	CASSILQGVREKLFF	TGTGCCAGTAGTATTCTCCAGGGAGTCCGTGAAAAACTGTTTTTT
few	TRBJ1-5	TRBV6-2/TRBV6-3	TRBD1	CASSYPTGALKPQHF	TGTGCCAGCAGTTACCCGACAGGGGCCCTAAAGCCCCAGCATTTT
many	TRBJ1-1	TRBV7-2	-	CASSLSVQGIMNTEAFF	TGTGCCAGCAGCTTATCCGTACAAGGGATCATGAACACTGAAGCTTTCTTT
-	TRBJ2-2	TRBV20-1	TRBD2	CSAFSGGAFTGELFF	TGCAGTGCTTTTAGCGGGGGGGCCTTCACCGGGGAGCTGTTTTTT
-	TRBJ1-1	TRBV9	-	CASSVPQTGVNTEAFF	TGTGCCAGCAGCGTTCCCCAAACAGGTGTGAACACTGAAGCTTTCTTT
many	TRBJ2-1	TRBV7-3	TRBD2	CASSLMTGGSSYNEQFF	TGTGCCAGCAGCTTAATGACGGGGGGGTCTTCCTACAATGAGCAGTTCTTC
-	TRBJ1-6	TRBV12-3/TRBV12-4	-	CASSTLEGSSYNSPLHF	TGTGCCAGCAGTACGCTGGAGGGGAGCTCCTATAATTCACCCCTCCACTTT
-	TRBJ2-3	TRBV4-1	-	CASSQSTGPGATETQYF	TGCGCCAGCAGCCAATCGACGGGCCCGGGAGCCACAGAAACGCAGTATTTT
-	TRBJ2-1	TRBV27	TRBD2	CASSFSGGRPFGPYNEQFF	TGTGCCAGCAGTTTTTCGGGGGGACGACCATTTGGTCCGTACAATGAGCAGTTCTTC
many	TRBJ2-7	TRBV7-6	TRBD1	CASSWGEGQGSREQYF	TGTGCCAGCAGCTGGGGGGAAGGACAGGGATCTAGGGAGCAGTACTTC
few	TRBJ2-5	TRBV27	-	CASSLRPLQETQYF	TGTGCCAGCAGTTTAAGGCCCCTCCAAGAGACCCAGTACTTC
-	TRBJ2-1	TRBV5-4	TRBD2	CASSLGLAGGEVEFF	TGTGCCAGCAGTCTCGGACTAGCGGGGGGCGAAGTAGAGTTCTTC
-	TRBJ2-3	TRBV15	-	CATSTRGTDTQYF	TGTGCCACCAGCACCAGGGGAACAGATACGCAGTATTTT
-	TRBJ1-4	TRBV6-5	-	CASSYSSLEKLFF	TGTGCCAGCAGTTACAGTAGTCTTGAAAAACTGTTTTTT